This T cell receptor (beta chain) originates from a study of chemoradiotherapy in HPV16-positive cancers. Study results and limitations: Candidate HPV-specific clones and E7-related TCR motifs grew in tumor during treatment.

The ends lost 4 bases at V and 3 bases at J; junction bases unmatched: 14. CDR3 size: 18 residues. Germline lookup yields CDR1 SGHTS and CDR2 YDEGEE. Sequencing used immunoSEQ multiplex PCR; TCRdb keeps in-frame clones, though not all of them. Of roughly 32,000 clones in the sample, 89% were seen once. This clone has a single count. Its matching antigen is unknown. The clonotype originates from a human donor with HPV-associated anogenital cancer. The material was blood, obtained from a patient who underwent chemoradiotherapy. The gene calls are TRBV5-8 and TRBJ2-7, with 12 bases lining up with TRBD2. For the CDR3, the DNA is TGTGCCAGCAGCCGCTGGACTAGCGGGGTTTACCTCAGCTACGAGCAGTACTTC. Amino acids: CASSRWTSGVYLSYEQYF.